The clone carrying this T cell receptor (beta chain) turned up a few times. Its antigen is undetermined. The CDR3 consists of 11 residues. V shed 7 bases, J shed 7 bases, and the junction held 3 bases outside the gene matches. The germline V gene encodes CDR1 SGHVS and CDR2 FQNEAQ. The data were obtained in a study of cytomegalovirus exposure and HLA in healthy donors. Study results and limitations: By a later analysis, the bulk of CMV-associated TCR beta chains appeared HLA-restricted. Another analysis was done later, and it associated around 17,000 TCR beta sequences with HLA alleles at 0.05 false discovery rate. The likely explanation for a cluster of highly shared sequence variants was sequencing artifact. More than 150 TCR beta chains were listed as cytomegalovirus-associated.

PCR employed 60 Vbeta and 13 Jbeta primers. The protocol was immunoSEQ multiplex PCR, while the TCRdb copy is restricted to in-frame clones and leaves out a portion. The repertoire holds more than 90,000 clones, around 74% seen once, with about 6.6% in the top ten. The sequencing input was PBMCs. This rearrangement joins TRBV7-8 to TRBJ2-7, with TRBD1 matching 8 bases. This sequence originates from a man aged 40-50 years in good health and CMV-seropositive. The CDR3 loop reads CASMRTGEQYF. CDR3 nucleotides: TGTGCCAGCATGCGGACAGGGGAGCAGTACTTC.